This T cell receptor beta chain was documented in a study of glioma-infiltrating T cells after dendritic cell vaccination. The time point here: after dendritic cell vaccination, including at tumor progression/relapse. Clones were read by immunoSEQ multiplex PCR, and TCRdb kept only the in-frame ones, dropping some. The table includes 90,000 to 110,000 clones, roughly 90% detected once. CDR3 size: 14 residues. The V gene lost 5 bases and the J gene lost 5 bases, with 15 bases spanning the gap. Germline CDR1 and CDR2: SGHTA and FQGNSA. The genes are TRBV7-2 and TRBJ1-1; D possibly corresponds to TRBD1 (5 bases). Specimen: blood, collected after dendritic cell vaccination. The TCR comes from a human donor with glioblastoma. In DNA form, the CDR3 reads TGTGCCAGCAGCCCCAGGAGGGGAGGGACTGAAGCTTTCTTT. Translated: CASSPRRGGTEAFF. The complete variable domain, with remaining parts taken from reference TRBV7-2 and TRBJ1-1, reads GAGVSQSPSNKVTEKGKDVELRCDPISGHTALYWYRQSLGQGLEFLIYFQGNSAPDKSGLPSDRFSAERTGGSVSTLTIQRTQQEDSAVYLCASSPRRGGTEAFFGQGTRLTVV.